The rows below give T cell receptor beta chains drawn from one sample of a study of CD8 T cell repertoires and HIV-1 epitope variants. Some clones are missing from TCRdb's copy, which holds only in-frame ones; the method was immunoSEQ multiplex PCR. This repertoire shows roughly 6,000 clones, around 71% found once; its top ten account for more than 35%. Antigens for these TCRs are unknown. Sequencing was done on a sample of cultured CD8+ T cells derived from PBMCs. Receptor source: a male donor with HIV. CDR3s include the opening cysteine and the closing phenylalanine or tryptophan. Fields, in order: CDR3 protein, CDR3 DNA, D gene, clone size, J gene, V gene. D genes are given only for firm matches. Expanded clones are given a class, and other clones once, few, many or no size at all.

cdr3_aa: CASSQTLGQYGYTF; cdr3_nt: TGCGCCAGCAGCCAAACCCTCGGACAGTATGGCTACACCTTC; d_call: .; clone_size: .; j_call: TRBJ1-2; v_call: TRBV4-3
cdr3_aa: CASQGDGVYNEQFF; cdr3_nt: TGTGCCAGCCAGGGGGACGGGGTGTACAATGAGCAGTTCTTC; d_call: TRBD1; clone_size: .; j_call: TRBJ2-1; v_call: TRBV2
cdr3_aa: CASSVGRGYYGYTF; cdr3_nt: TGTGCCAGCAGCGTAGGTCGGGGATACTATGGCTACACCTTC; d_call: .; clone_size: .; j_call: TRBJ1-2; v_call: TRBV9
cdr3_aa: CASSGGGGSYEQYF; cdr3_nt: TGTGCCAGCAGCGGGGGAGGGGGCTCCTACGAGCAGTACTTC; d_call: .; clone_size: .; j_call: TRBJ2-7; v_call: TRBV13
cdr3_aa: CASSLGLTGELFF; cdr3_nt: TGTGCCAGCAGCTTAGGATTAACCGGGGAGCTGTTTTTT; d_call: .; clone_size: few; j_call: TRBJ2-2; v_call: TRBV11-2
cdr3_aa: CASSQGTSNEQYF; cdr3_nt: TGCGCCAGCAGCCAAGGGACTAGCAACGAGCAGTACTTC; d_call: TRBD2; clone_size: .; j_call: TRBJ2-7; v_call: TRBV4-3
cdr3_aa: CASSPSPGLGMNQADTQYF; cdr3_nt: TGTGCCAGCAGCCCCTCGCCGGGACTAGGAATGAATCAGGCAGATACGCAGTATTTT; d_call: TRBD2; clone_size: .; j_call: TRBJ2-3; v_call: TRBV9
cdr3_aa: CASSLSKGVSGNTIYF; cdr3_nt: TGTGCCAGCAGCTTAAGTAAGGGGGTCTCTGGAAACACCATATATTTT; d_call: .; clone_size: .; j_call: TRBJ1-3; v_call: TRBV11-2
cdr3_aa: CASSLTGTGEGYTF; cdr3_nt: TGTGCCAGCAGCCTAACCGGGACAGGGGAAGGCTACACCTTC; d_call: TRBD1; clone_size: .; j_call: TRBJ1-2; v_call: TRBV7-8
cdr3_aa: CATSRDFQTGSGYNEQFF; cdr3_nt: TGTGCCACCAGCAGAGACTTCCAAACAGGCTCGGGGTACAATGAGCAGTTCTTC; d_call: .; clone_size: .; j_call: TRBJ2-1; v_call: TRBV15
cdr3_aa: CASSLDNYEQYF; cdr3_nt: TGTGCCAGCAGCTTAGACAACTACGAGCAGTACTTC; d_call: .; clone_size: .; j_call: TRBJ2-7; v_call: TRBV7-8
cdr3_aa: CASSLIIGKENIQYF; cdr3_nt: TGTGCCAGCAGCCTAATCATAGGGAAGGAAAACATTCAGTACTTC; d_call: .; clone_size: .; j_call: TRBJ2-4; v_call: TRBV25-1
cdr3_aa: CASSMTGDEQFF; cdr3_nt: TGTGCCAGCAGTATGACAGGGGACGAGCAGTTCTTC; d_call: TRBD1; clone_size: .; j_call: TRBJ2-1; v_call: TRBV28
cdr3_aa: CASLGTRGYTF; cdr3_nt: TGTGCCAGCCTCGGGACGCGGGGCTACACCTTC; d_call: .; clone_size: .; j_call: TRBJ1-2; v_call: TRBV27
cdr3_aa: CASTPTGSGNTIYF; cdr3_nt: TGTGCCAGCACCCCTACGGGCTCTGGAAACACCATATATTTT; d_call: .; clone_size: .; j_call: TRBJ1-3; v_call: TRBV6-6
cdr3_aa: CASSSPGQGGYEQFF; cdr3_nt: TGCGCCAGCAGCTCACCGGGACAGGGGGGCTATGAGCAGTTCTTC; d_call: TRBD1; clone_size: .; j_call: TRBJ2-1; v_call: TRBV5-1
cdr3_aa: CASRTGQGNEQYF; cdr3_nt: TGTGCCAGCAGGACGGGACAGGGAAACGAGCAGTACTTC; d_call: TRBD1; clone_size: .; j_call: TRBJ2-7; v_call: TRBV6-5
cdr3_aa: CASRMTGMNTEAFF; cdr3_nt: TGTGCCAGCAGGATGACAGGTATGAACACTGAAGCTTTCTTT; d_call: .; clone_size: few; j_call: TRBJ1-1; v_call: TRBV27
cdr3_aa: CASSQGPITGELFF; cdr3_nt: TGCGCCAGCAGCCAAGGACCGATCACCGGGGAGCTGTTTTTT; d_call: .; clone_size: .; j_call: TRBJ2-2; v_call: TRBV4-3
cdr3_aa: CASSPAGAGTEAFF; cdr3_nt: TGTGCCAGCAGCCCCGCGGGGGCGGGGACTGAAGCTTTCTTT; d_call: .; clone_size: .; j_call: TRBJ1-1; v_call: TRBV7-6
cdr3_aa: CASSISTGGTYEQYF; cdr3_nt: TGTGCCAGCAGTATATCGACAGGGGGCACCTACGAGCAGTACTTC; d_call: TRBD1; clone_size: .; j_call: TRBJ2-7; v_call: TRBV27
cdr3_aa: CASSLAGSSHAYEQYF; cdr3_nt: TGTGCCAGCAGCTTAGCGGGGAGCTCGCACGCCTACGAGCAGTACTTC; d_call: .; clone_size: few; j_call: TRBJ2-7; v_call: TRBV7-9
cdr3_aa: CASSQGGTNEKLFF; cdr3_nt: TGTGCCAGCAGCCAAGGGGGAACGAATGAAAAACTGTTTTTT; d_call: .; clone_size: .; j_call: TRBJ1-4; v_call: TRBV7-9
cdr3_aa: CASSPPTGQGLYEQYF; cdr3_nt: TGTGCCAGCAGCCCGCCCACAGGACAGGGCCTCTACGAGCAGTACTTC; d_call: TRBD1; clone_size: .; j_call: TRBJ2-7; v_call: TRBV7-9
cdr3_aa: CASSPWPVELDYGYTF; cdr3_nt: TGTGCCAGCAGCCCTTGGCCGGTAGAATTGGACTATGGCTACACCTTC; d_call: .; clone_size: .; j_call: TRBJ1-2; v_call: TRBV5-8
cdr3_aa: CASSYNSGEQYF; cdr3_nt: TGTGCCAGCAGTTACAACAGCGGCGAGCAGTACTTC; d_call: .; clone_size: .; j_call: TRBJ2-7; v_call: TRBV6-6
cdr3_aa: CASSSGTGGTEAFF; cdr3_nt: TGTGCCAGCAGCTCCGGGACAGGGGGCACTGAAGCTTTCTTT; d_call: TRBD1; clone_size: .; j_call: TRBJ1-1; v_call: TRBV11-2
cdr3_aa: CASSFTAHTGELFF; cdr3_nt: TGTGCCAGCAGCTTTACAGCCCACACCGGGGAGCTGTTTTTT; d_call: .; clone_size: .; j_call: TRBJ2-2; v_call: TRBV11-2
cdr3_aa: CASSLGTGANEKLFF; cdr3_nt: TGTGCCAGCAGTTTAGGGACAGGGGCTAATGAAAAACTGTTTTTT; d_call: TRBD1; clone_size: .; j_call: TRBJ1-4; v_call: TRBV28
cdr3_aa: CASSLEVAGQQFF; cdr3_nt: TGTGCCAGCAGCTTGGAGGTGGCGGGGCAGCAGTTCTTC; d_call: .; clone_size: .; j_call: TRBJ2-1; v_call: TRBV5-6
cdr3_aa: CASRSIDRVYEQYF; cdr3_nt: TGTGCCAGCAGATCTATCGACAGGGTCTACGAGCAGTACTTC; d_call: TRBD1; clone_size: once; j_call: TRBJ2-7; v_call: TRBV28
cdr3_aa: CASSQGLAGYNEQFF; cdr3_nt: TGTGCCAGCAGCCAAGGACTAGCGGGGTACAATGAGCAGTTCTTC; d_call: TRBD2; clone_size: .; j_call: TRBJ2-1; v_call: TRBV14
cdr3_aa: CSVVEGNTGELFF; cdr3_nt: TGCAGCGTTGTAGAGGGGAACACCGGGGAGCTGTTTTTT; d_call: .; clone_size: .; j_call: TRBJ2-2; v_call: TRBV29-1
cdr3_aa: CASSLGPGLGKNIQYF; cdr3_nt: TGTGCCAGTAGTTTAGGACCAGGATTGGGCAAAAACATTCAGTACTTC; d_call: .; clone_size: .; j_call: TRBJ2-4; v_call: TRBV19
cdr3_aa: CASSNQPNYGYTF; cdr3_nt: TGCGCCAGCAGTAACCAGCCTAACTATGGCTACACCTTC; d_call: .; clone_size: .; j_call: TRBJ1-2; v_call: TRBV10-2
cdr3_aa: CASSLGDEQYF; cdr3_nt: TGTGCCAGCAGTTTAGGGGACGAGCAGTACTTC; d_call: .; clone_size: few; j_call: TRBJ2-7; v_call: TRBV27
cdr3_aa: CAISEAGGSPSYNEQFF; cdr3_nt: TGTGCCATCAGTGAAGCGGGAGGGTCCCCGTCCTACAATGAGCAGTTCTTC; d_call: TRBD2; clone_size: .; j_call: TRBJ2-1; v_call: TRBV10-3
cdr3_aa: CASSDGTSGSYNEQFF; cdr3_nt: TGTGCCAGCAGTGATGGGACTAGCGGATCCTACAATGAGCAGTTCTTC; d_call: TRBD2; clone_size: .; j_call: TRBJ2-1; v_call: TRBV2
cdr3_aa: CASSIADSTGGYTF; cdr3_nt: TGTGCCAGTAGTATAGCCGACAGCACGGGTGGCTACACCTTC; d_call: .; clone_size: .; j_call: TRBJ1-2; v_call: TRBV19
cdr3_aa: CASSSGQGIGYTF; cdr3_nt: TGTGCCAGCAGCAGCGGACAGGGAATAGGCTACACCTTC; d_call: TRBD1; clone_size: once; j_call: TRBJ1-2; v_call: TRBV7-6
cdr3_aa: CAWTAEGEISYEQYF; cdr3_nt: TGTGCCTGGACGGCGGAGGGTGAAATCTCCTACGAGCAGTACTTC; d_call: .; clone_size: .; j_call: TRBJ2-7; v_call: TRBV30
cdr3_aa: CASSFVEGASFNEQFF; cdr3_nt: TGTGCCAGCAGCTTTGTGGAGGGGGCGTCTTTCAATGAGCAGTTCTTC; d_call: .; clone_size: .; j_call: TRBJ2-1; v_call: TRBV5-8
cdr3_aa: CASSQEKEATNEKLFF; cdr3_nt: TGTGCCAGCAGCCAAGAAAAAGAGGCAACTAATGAAAAACTGTTTTTT; d_call: .; clone_size: once; j_call: TRBJ1-4; v_call: TRBV4-2
cdr3_aa: CASSLGLSQYF; cdr3_nt: TGCGCCAGCAGTCTGGGACTCTCGCAGTATTTT; d_call: .; clone_size: .; j_call: TRBJ2-3; v_call: TRBV5-1
cdr3_aa: CSVVQGPHEQYF; cdr3_nt: TGCAGCGTTGTTCAGGGTCCGCACGAGCAGTACTTC; d_call: .; clone_size: .; j_call: TRBJ2-7; v_call: TRBV29-1
cdr3_aa: CASSETGSHGNTIYF; cdr3_nt: TGTGCCAGCAGTGAAACAGGGTCTCATGGAAACACCATATATTTT; d_call: .; clone_size: few; j_call: TRBJ1-3; v_call: TRBV2
cdr3_aa: CASSLIESSYEQYF; cdr3_nt: TGTGCCAGCAGTTTAATAGAAAGCTCCTACGAGCAGTACTTC; d_call: .; clone_size: .; j_call: TRBJ2-7; v_call: TRBV28
cdr3_aa: CASSVARDPHYGELFF; cdr3_nt: TGTGCCAGCAGCGTAGCGAGGGACCCTCACTACGGGGAGCTGTTTTTT; d_call: .; clone_size: .; j_call: TRBJ2-2; v_call: TRBV9
cdr3_aa: CASSSPPDSEAFF; cdr3_nt: TGTGCCAGCAGCTCGCCTCCGGACAGTGAAGCTTTCTTT; d_call: .; clone_size: .; j_call: TRBJ1-1; v_call: TRBV5-8
cdr3_aa: CASSYTLAGPTYEQYF; cdr3_nt: TGTGCCAGCAGTTACACCCTGGCAGGGCCCACCTACGAGCAGTACTTC; d_call: .; clone_size: .; j_call: TRBJ2-7; v_call: TRBV6-5
cdr3_aa: CASSASDSGGYNEQFF; cdr3_nt: TGTGCCAGCAGCGCCTCGGATAGCGGGGGTTACAATGAGCAGTTCTTC; d_call: TRBD2; clone_size: once; j_call: TRBJ2-1; v_call: TRBV9
cdr3_aa: CATSSGVNTGELFF; cdr3_nt: TGTGCCACCTCTAGCGGGGTGAACACCGGGGAGCTGTTTTTT; d_call: TRBD2; clone_size: .; j_call: TRBJ2-2; v_call: TRBV6-1
cdr3_aa: CASSLTRTGELFF; cdr3_nt: TGTGCCAGCAGTTTAACCCGCACCGGGGAGCTGTTTTTT; d_call: .; clone_size: .; j_call: TRBJ2-2; v_call: TRBV28
cdr3_aa: CASTTSGFLNSPLHF; cdr3_nt: TGTGCCAGCACGACTTCAGGGTTTCTAAATTCACCCCTCCACTTT; d_call: .; clone_size: .; j_call: TRBJ1-6; v_call: TRBV19